This TCR beta chain originates from a study of T cell clones after liver transplantation. The study, taken as a whole, reports: Low donor cell numbers restricted donor-reactive repertoire measurement in a couple of subjects.

Using immunoSEQ multiplex PCR, the repertoire was profiled, and TCRdb retains in-frame clones only, with some absent. The sample consists of some 120,000 clones, roughly nine tenths of them appearing once. In the case of this clone: Its specificity is not known.

This CDR3 contains 14 residues. The V end lost 2 bases, the J end lost 5 bases, and 11 bases lay between the germline ends. CDR1 and CDR2 (germline): SGHRS, YFSETQ. The rearrangement links TRBV5-1 to TRBJ2-4; D unclear. The clonotype was recovered from a human patient who received a liver transplant. Some T cells may be transferred from the graft donor. Sequencing used CD4+ T cells from blood, obtained 12 months after liver transplant. Here the CDR3 reads CASSLSLSENIQYF. The CDR3, as DNA: TGCGCCAGCAGCTTATCCCTTTCGGAAAACATTCAGTACTTC.